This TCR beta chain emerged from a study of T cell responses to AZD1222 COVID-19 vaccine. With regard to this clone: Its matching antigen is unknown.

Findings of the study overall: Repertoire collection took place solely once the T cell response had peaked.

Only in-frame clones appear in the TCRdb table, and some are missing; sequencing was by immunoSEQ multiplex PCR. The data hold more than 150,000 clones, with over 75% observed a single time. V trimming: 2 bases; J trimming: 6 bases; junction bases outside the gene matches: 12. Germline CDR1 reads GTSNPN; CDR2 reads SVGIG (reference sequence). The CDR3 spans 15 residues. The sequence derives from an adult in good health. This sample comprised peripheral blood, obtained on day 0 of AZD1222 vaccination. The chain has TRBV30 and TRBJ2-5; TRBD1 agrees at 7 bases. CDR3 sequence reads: CAWSPTGNVAKTQYF. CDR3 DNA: TGTGCCTGGAGTCCGACAGGGAATGTCGCAAAGACCCAGTACTTC.